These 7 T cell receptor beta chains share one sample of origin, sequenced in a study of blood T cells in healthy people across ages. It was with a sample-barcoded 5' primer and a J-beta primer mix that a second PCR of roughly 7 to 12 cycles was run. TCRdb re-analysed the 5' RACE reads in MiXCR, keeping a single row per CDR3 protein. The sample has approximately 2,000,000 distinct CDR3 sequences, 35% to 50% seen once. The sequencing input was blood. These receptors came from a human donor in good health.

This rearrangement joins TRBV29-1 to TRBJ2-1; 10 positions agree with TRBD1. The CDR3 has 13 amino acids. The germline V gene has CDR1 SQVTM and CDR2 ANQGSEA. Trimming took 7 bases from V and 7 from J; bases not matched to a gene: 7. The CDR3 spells CSAGTGEGNEQFF. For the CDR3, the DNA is TGCAGCGCAGGGACAGGGGAGGGGAATGAGCAGTTCTTC.

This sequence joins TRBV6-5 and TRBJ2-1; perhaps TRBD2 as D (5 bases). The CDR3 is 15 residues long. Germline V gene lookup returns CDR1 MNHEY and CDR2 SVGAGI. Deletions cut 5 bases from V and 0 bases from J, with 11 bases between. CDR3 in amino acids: CASSTYGNSYNEQFF. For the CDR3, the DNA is TGTGCCAGCAGTACCTACGGGAACTCCTACAATGAGCAGTTCTTC.

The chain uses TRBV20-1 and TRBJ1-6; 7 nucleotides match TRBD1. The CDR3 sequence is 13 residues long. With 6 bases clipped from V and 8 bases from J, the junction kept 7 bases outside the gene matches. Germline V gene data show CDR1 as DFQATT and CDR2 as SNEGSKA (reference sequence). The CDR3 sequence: CSAATGDYSPLHF. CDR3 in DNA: TGCAGTGCCGCAACAGGGGATTATTCACCCCTCCACTTT.

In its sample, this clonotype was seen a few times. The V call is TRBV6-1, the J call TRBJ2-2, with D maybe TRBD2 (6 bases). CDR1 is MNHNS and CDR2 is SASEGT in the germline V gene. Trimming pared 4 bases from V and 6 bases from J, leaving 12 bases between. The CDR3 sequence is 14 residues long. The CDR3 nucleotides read TGTGCCAGCAGTGTGGAAGCGGGCGCCGGGGAGCTGTTTTTT. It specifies CASSVEAGAGELFF.

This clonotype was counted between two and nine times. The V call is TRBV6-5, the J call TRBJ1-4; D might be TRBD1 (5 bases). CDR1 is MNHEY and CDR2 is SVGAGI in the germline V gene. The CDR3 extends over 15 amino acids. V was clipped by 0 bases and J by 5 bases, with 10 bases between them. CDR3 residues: CASSYSGDWNEKLFF. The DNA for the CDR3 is TGTGCCAGCAGTTACTCAGGGGACTGGAATGAAAAACTGTTTTTT.

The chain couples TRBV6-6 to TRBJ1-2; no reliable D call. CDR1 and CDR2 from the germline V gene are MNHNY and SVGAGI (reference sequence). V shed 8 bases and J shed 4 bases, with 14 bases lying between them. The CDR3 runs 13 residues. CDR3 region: CASLREESYGYTF. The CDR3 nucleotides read TGTGCCAGCCTACGAGAGGAGTCCTATGGCTACACCTTC.

CDR3 region: CASSLSWTGTYNEQFF. CDR3 in DNA: TGTGCCAGCAGCTTATCGTGGACAGGGACCTACAATGAGCAGTTCTTC. The chain couples TRBV7-8 to TRBJ2-1; 8 positions agree with TRBD1. Germline assignment: CDR1 SGHVS and CDR2 FQNEAQ. The CDR3 covers 16 residues. J was trimmed by 2 bases and V by 2 bases; bases with no gene match: 5. The variable domain in full, with the rest retrieved from reference TRBV7-8 and TRBJ2-1, is GAGVSQSPRYKVAKRGQDVALRCDPISGHVSLFWYQQALGQGPEFLTYFQNEAQLDKSGLPSDRFFAERPEGSVSTLKIQRTQQEDSAVYLCASSLSWTGTYNEQFFGPGTRLTVL.